This T cell receptor beta chain was sequenced in a study of regulatory T cells in long-lasting Graves disease. Through Arm-PCR of CDR3 regions and iRepertoire HTBI primers, TCR beta libraries were built. TCRdb reprocessed the multiplex PCR reads with MiXCR, giving one entry per CDR3 protein. The sample lists hundreds of thousands of distinct CDR3 sequences, about 15% occurring once. Time point defined: newly diagnosed GD, antithyroid drugs for less than 3 months. Preparation of the TCR library used RNA extracted from PBMCs. The CDR3 sequence is 14 residues long. V lost 6 bases and J 1 base, leaving 12 bases between the germline ends. Per germline, CDR1 SGHNT and CDR2 YENEEA. This clonotype was detected only a few times. These data are also associated with another study on T cells in Graves' hyperthyroidism and ophthalmopathy. Turning to that study: HTBI primers were used for first-round RT-PCR of the TCR CDR3. Researchers found most expanded thyroid clonotypes above 0.001 in blood as well.

This TCR came from a woman in her thirties or forties with Graves disease. This rearrangement joins TRBV11-3 to TRBJ1-1; D possibly corresponds to TRBD1 (5 bases). Sequencing used peripheral blood mononuclear cells (PBMCs), obtained at new diagnosis, from a patient treated with antithyroid drugs. For the CDR3, the DNA is TGTGCCAGCAGATGGAGGGGAACGAACACTGAAGCTTTCTTT. It codes for CASRWRGTNTEAFF. Drawing the rest from reference TRBV11-3 and TRBJ1-1, the complete variable domain is EAGVVQSPRYKIIEKKQPVAFWCNPISGHNTLYWYLQNLGQGPELLIRYENEEAVDDSQLPKDRFSAERLKGVDSTLKIQPAELGDSAVYLCASRWRGTNTEAFFGQGTRLTVV.